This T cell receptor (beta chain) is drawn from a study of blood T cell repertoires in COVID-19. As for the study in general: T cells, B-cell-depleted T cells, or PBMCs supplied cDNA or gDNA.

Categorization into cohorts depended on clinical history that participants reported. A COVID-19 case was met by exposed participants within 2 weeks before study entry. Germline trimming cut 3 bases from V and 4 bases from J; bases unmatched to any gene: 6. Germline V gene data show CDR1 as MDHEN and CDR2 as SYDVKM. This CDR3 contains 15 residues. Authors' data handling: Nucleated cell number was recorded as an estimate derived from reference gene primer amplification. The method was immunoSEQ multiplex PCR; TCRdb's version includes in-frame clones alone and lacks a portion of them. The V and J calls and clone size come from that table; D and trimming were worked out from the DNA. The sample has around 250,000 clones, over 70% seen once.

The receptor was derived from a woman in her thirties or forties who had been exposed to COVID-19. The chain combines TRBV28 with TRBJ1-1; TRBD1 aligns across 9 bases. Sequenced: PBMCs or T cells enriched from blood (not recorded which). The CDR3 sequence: CASSFMDRGITEAFF. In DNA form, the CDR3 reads TGTGCCAGCAGTTTCATGGACAGGGGAATCACTGAAGCTTTCTTT.